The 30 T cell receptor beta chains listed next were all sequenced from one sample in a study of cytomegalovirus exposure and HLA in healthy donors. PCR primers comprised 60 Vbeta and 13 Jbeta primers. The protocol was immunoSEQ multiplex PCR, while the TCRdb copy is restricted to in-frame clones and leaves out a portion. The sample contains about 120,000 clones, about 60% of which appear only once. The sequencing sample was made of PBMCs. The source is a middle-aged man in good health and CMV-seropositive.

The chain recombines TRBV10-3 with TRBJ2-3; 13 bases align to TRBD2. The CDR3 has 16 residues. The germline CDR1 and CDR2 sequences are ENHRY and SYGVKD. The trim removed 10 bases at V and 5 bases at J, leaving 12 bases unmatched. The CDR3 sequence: CATVLWTSGSVDTQYF. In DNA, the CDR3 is TGTGCCACTGTTCTTTGGACTAGCGGGAGTGTAGATACGCAGTATTTT.

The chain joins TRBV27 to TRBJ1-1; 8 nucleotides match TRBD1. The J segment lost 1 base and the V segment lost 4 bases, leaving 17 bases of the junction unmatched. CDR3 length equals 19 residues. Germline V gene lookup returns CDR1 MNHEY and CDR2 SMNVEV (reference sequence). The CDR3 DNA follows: TGTGCCAGCAGTTCCTTCCGGACAGGGTCGGCCATTCCGAACACTGAAGCTTTCTTT. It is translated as CASSSFRTGSAIPNTEAFF.

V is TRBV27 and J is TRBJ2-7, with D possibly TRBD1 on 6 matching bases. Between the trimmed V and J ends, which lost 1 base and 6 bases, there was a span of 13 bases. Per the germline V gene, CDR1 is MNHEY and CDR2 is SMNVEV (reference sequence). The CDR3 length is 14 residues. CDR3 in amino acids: CASSLFDRKGEQYF. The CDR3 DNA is TGTGCCAGCAGTTTATTCGACAGGAAAGGCGAGCAGTACTTC.

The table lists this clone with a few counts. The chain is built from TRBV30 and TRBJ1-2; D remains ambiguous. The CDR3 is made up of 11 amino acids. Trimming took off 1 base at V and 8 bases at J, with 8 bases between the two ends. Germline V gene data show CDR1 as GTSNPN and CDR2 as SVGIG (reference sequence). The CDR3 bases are TGTGCCTGGAGTGCCCGGTTGGGCTACACCTTC. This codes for CAWSARLGYTF. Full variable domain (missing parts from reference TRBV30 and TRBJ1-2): SQTIHQWPATLVQPVGSPLSLECTVEGTSNPNLYWYRQAAGRGLQLLFYSVGIGQISSEVPQNLSASRPQDRQFILSSKKLLLSDSGFYLCAWSARLGYTFGSGTRLTVV.

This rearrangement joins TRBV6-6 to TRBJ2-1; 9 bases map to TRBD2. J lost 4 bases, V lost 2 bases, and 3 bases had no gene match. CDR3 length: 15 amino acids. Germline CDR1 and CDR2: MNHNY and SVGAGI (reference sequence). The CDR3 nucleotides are TGTGCCAGCAGTTACGCGGGAGGGGGGTACAATGAGCAGTTCTTC. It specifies CASSYAGGGYNEQFF.

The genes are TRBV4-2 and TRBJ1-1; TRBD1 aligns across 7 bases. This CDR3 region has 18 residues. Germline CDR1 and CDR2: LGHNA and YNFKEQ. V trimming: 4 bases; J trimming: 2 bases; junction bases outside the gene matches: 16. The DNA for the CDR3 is TGTGCCAGCAGCCCCGAAGTGGAAACCGGGACAGCTAACACTGAAGCTTTCTTT. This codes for CASSPEVETGTANTEAFF.

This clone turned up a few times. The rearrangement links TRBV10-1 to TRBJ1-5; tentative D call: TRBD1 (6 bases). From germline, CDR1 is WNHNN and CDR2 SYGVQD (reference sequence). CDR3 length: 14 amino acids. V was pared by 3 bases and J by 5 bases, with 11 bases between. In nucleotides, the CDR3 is TGCGCCAGCAGTGAAGGGGGAAGTGATCAGCCCCAGCATTTT. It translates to CASSEGGSDQPQHF.

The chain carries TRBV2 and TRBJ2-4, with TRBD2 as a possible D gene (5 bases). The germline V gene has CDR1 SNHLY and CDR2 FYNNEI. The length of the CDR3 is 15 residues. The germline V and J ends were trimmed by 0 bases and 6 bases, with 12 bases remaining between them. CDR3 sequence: CASSEARGGINIQYF. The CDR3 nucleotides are TGTGCCAGCAGTGAAGCTCGGGGTGGGATAAACATTCAGTACTTC.

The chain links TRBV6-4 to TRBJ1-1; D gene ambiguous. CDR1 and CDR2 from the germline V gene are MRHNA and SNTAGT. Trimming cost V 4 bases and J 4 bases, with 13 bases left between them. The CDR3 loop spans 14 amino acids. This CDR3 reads CASSVEGGSTEAFF. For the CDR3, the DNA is TGTGCCAGCAGTGTCGAGGGAGGATCCACTGAAGCTTTCTTT.

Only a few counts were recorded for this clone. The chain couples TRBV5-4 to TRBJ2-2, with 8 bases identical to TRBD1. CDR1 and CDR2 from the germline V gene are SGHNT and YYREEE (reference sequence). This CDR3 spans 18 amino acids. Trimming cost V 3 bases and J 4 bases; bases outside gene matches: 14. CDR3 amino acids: CASSSLPGGAGGTGELFF. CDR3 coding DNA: TGTGCCAGCAGCTCCCTGCCAGGGGGCGCGGGCGGCACCGGGGAGCTGTTTTTT.

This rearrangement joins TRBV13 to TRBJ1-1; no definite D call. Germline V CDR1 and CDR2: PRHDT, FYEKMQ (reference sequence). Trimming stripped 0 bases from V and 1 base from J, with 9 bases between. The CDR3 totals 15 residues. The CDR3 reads CASSLGGGKNTEAFF. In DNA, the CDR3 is TGTGCCAGCAGCTTAGGCGGCGGGAAGAACACTGAAGCTTTCTTT.

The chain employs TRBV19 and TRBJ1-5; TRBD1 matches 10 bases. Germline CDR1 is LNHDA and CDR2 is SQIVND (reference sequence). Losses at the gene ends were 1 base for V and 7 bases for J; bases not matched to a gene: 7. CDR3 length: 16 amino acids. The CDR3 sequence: CASSIGGTGAWQPQHF. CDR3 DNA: TGTGCCAGTAGTATAGGTGGGACAGGGGCTTGGCAGCCCCAGCATTTT.

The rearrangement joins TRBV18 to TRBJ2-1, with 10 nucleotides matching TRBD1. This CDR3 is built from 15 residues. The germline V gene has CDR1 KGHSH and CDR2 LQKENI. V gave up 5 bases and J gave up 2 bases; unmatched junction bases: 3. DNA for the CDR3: TGTGCCAGCTCATTCGACAGGGGGCCCTACAATGAGCAGTTCTTC. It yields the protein CASSFDRGPYNEQFF.

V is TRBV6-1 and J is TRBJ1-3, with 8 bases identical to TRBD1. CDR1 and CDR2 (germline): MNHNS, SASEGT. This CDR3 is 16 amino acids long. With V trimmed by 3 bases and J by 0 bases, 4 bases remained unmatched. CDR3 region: CASSDQGANSGNTIYF. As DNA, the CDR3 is TGTGCCAGCAGTGACCAGGGGGCTAACTCTGGAAACACCATATATTTT.

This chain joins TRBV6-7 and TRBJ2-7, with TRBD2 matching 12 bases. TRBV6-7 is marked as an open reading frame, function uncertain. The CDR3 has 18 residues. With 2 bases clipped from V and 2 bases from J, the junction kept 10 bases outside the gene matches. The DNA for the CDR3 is TGTGCCAGCAGTTACAGAGGACTAGCGGGGAAGTGGACCTACGAGCAGTACTTC. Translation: CASSYRGLAGKWTYEQYF.

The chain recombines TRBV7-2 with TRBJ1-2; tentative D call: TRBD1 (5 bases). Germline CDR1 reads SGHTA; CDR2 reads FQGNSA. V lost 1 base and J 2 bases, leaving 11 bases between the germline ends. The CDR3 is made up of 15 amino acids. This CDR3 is CASSLVAGKNYGYTF. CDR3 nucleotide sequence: TGTGCCAGCAGCTTAGTCGCAGGGAAAAACTATGGCTACACCTTC.

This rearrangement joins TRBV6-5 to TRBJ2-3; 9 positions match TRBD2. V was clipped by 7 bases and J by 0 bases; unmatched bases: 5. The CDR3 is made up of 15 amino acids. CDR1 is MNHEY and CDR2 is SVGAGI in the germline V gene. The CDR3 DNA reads TGTGCCAGCAAACCTAGCGGGACTAGCACAGATACGCAGTATTTT. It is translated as CASKPSGTSTDTQYF.

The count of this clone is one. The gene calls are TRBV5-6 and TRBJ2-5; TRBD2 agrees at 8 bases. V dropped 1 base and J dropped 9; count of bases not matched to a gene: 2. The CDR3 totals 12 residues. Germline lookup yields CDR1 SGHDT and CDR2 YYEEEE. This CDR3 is CASSLRREAQYF. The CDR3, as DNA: TGTGCCAGCAGCTTGCGGCGGGAGGCCCAGTACTTC.

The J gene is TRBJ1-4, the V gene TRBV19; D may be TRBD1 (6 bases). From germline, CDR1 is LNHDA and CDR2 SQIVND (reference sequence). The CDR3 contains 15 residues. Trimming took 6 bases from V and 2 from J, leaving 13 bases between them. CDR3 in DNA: TGTGCCAGTAGCACCCAGGGGATTACTAATGAAAAACTGTTTTTT. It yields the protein CASSTQGITNEKLFF.

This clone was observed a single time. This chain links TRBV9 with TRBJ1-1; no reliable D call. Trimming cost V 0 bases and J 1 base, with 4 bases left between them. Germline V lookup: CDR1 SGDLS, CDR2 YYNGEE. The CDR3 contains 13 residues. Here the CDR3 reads CASSVASNTEAFF. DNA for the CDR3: TGTGCCAGCAGCGTAGCTTCGAACACTGAAGCTTTCTTT.

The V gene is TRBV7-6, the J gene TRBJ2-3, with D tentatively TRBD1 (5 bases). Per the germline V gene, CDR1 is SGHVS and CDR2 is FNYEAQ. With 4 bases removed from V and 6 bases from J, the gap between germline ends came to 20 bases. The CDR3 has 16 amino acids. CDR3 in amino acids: CASSSYSRDFLDTQYF. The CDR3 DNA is TGTGCCAGCAGCTCTTATTCCAGGGATTTTTTGGATACGCAGTATTTT. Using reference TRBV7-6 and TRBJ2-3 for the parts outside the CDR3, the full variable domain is GAGVSQSPRYKVTKRGQDVALRCDPISGHVSLYWYRQALGQGPEFLTYFNYEAQQDKSGLPNDRFSAERPEGSISTLTIQRTEQRDSAMYRCASSSYSRDFLDTQYFGPGTRLTVL.

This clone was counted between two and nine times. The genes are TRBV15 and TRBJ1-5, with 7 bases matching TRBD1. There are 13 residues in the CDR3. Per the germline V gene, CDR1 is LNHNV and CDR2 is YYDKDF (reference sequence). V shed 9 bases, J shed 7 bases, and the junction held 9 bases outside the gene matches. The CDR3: CATNRGPRQPQHF. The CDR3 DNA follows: TGTGCCACAAACAGGGGTCCGAGGCAGCCCCAGCATTTT. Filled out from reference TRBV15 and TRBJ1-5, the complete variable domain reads DAMVIQNPRYQVTQFGKPVTLSCSQTLNHNVMYWYQQKSSQAPKLLFHYYDKDFNNEADTPDNFQSRRPNTSFCFLDIRSPGLGDTAMYLCATNRGPRQPQHFGDGTRLSIL.

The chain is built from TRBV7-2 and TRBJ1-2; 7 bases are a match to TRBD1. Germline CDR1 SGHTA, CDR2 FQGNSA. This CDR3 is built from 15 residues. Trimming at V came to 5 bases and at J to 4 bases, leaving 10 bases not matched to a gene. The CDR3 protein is CASSKDRVMGYGYTF. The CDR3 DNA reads TGTGCCAGCAGCAAAGACAGGGTTATGGGCTATGGCTACACCTTC.

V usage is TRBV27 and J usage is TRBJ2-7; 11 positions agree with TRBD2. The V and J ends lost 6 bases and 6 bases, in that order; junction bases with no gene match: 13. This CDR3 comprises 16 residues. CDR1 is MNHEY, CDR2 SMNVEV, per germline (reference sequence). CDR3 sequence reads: CASRLVTASGRPEQYF. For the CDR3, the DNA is TGTGCCAGCAGATTAGTTACCGCTAGCGGGAGGCCCGAGCAGTACTTC.

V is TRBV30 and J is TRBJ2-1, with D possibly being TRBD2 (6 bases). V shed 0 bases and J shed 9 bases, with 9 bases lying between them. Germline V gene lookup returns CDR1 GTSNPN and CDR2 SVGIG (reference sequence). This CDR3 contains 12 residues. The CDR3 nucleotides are TGTGCCTGGAGTGTACAGGAGGGTGAGCAGTTCTTC. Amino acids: CAWSVQEGEQFF.

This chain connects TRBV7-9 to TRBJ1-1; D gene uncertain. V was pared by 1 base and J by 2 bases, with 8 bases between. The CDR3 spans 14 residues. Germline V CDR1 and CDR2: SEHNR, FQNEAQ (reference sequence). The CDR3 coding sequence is TGTGCCAGCAGCTTAGGAGATGTTAACACTGAAGCTTTCTTT. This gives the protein CASSLGDVNTEAFF.

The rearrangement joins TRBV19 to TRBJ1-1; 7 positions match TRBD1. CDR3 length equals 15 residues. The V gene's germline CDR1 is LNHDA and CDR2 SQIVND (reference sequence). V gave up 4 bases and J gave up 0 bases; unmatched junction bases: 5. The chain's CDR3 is CASSKDRVMNTEAFF. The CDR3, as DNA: TGTGCCAGTAGTAAAGACAGGGTGATGAACACTGAAGCTTTCTTT. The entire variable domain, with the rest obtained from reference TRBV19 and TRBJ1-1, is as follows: DGGITQSPKYLFRKEGQNVTLSCEQNLNHDAMYWYRQDPGQGLRLIYYSQIVNDFQKGDIAEGYSVSREKKESFPLTVTSAQKNPTAFYLCASSKDRVMNTEAFFGQGTRLTVV.

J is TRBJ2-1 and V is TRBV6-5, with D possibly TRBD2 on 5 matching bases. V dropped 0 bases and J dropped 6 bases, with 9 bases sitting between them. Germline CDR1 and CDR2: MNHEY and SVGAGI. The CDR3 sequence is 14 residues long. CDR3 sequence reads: CASSYSPGTNEQFF. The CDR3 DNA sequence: TGTGCCAGCAGTTACTCGCCGGGAACCAATGAGCAGTTCTTC.

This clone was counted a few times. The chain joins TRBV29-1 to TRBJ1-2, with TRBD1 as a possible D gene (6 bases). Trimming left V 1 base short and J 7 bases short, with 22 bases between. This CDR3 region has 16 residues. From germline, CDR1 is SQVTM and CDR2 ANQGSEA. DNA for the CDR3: TGCAGCGTTGAAGGAAGGGTCAGGGGAATTCAAGGTGGCTACACCTTC. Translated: CSVEGRVRGIQGGYTF.

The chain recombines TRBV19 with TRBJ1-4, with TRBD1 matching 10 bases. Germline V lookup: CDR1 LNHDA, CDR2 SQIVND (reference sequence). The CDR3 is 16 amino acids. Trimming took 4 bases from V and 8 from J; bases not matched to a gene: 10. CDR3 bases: TGTGCCAGTAGTAACACTTGGGACAGGGGTAGGGAAAAACTGTTTTTT. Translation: CASSNTWDRGREKLFF.